This TCR beta chain was sequenced during a study of T cell responses to AZD1222 COVID-19 vaccine. Clones were sequenced by immunoSEQ multiplex PCR, and TCRdb holds only the in-frame ones, with some missing. The sample includes about 170,000 clones, less than 95% of them seen just once. The study, taken as a whole, reports: Just five or six AZD1222 recipients tested seropositive at baseline. Researchers report vaccine-associated CD4 TCRs spanning spike, with dominance at 160-218 and 743-854. It should be noted that donors were predominantly white British and more often female, and clonal diversity was possibly underestimated.

Points on this clone: The target antigen is unknown.

In germline, CDR1 is LNHDA, CDR2 SQIVND (reference sequence). The CDR3 loop spans 15 amino acids. Trimming removed 6 bases from V and 7 bases from J, with 19 bases in between. This TCR was recovered from an adult in good health. Material: peripheral blood, obtained on day 0 of AZD1222 vaccination. This chain uses TRBV19 with TRBJ1-5, with D unresolved. The chain's CDR3 is CASSLLEGVWQPQHF. CDR3 sequence (DNA): TGTGCCAGTAGCTTACTCGAGGGTGTCTGGCAGCCCCAGCATTTT.